This entry is about one T cell receptor (beta chain). Its antigen remains unidentified. The data were obtained in a study of early T cells in non-severe SARS-CoV-2 infection. Study context: Sequencing was performed on bulk RNA from unsorted whole blood, leaving chains unpaired. Points from the study as a whole: Clonotype matching in VDJdb favored anti-spike CD8 responses and did not capture private and CD4 specificities.

Individual cDNA molecules were tagged with unique molecular identifiers. TCRdb reprocessed the 5' RACE reads via MiXCR and lists one record per CDR3 protein. The repertoire holds approximately 77,000 distinct CDR3 sequences, with about 12% as singletons. Trimming took off 3 bases at V and 4 bases at J, with 22 bases between the two ends. There are 16 residues in the CDR3. Per germline, CDR1 DFQATT and CDR2 SNEGSKA (reference sequence). Material: whole blood, obtained at baseline. The sequence was obtained from an adult who was a healthcare worker with PCR-confirmed SARS-CoV-2 infection or an uninfected control (not recorded which). The donor label of this sample is uncertain. V and J are TRBV20-1 and TRBJ2-7; tentative D call: TRBD1 (6 bases). The CDR3 DNA reads TGCAGTGCTAGTGGGGGCAGAGGCGCCAACGAATACGAGCAGTACTTC. Its translation: CSASGGRGANEYEQYF.